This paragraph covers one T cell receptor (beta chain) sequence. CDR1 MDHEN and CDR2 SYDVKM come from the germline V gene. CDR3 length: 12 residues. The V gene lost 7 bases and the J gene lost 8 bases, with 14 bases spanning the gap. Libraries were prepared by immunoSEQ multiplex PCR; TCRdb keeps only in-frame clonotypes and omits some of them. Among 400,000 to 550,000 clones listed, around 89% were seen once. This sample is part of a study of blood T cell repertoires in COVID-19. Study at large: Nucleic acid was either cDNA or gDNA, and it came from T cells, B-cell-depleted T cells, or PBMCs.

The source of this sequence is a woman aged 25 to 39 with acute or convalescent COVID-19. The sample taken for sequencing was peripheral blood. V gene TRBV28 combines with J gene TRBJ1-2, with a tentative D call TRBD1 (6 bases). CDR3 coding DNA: TGTGCCAGCATTGGAACAGGGCGCGGCTACACCTTC. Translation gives CASIGTGRGYTF.